The clone carrying this T cell receptor (beta chain) turned up a few times. The antigen is undetermined. The study used a library that attached unique molecular identifiers to individual cDNA molecules. TCRdb fed the RACE reads into MiXCR, producing one record per CDR3 protein. The repertoire has roughly 100,000 distinct CDR3 sequences, roughly 12% of them found once; the top ten carry more than 1.5%. This sample was taken from a study of human T cells and chemical hapten exposure. The overall study: Patch testing was performed with 0.01% DPC on the upper back, with reading at 6 days. Findings and limits, study-wide: It should be noted that donors had alopecia, so their immune response may differ from healthy people's.

The CDR3 runs to 16 residues. Germline CDR1 KGHSH, CDR2 LQKENI. V was trimmed by 6 bases and J by 8 bases, leaving 23 bases between them. Stated time point: pre-sensitization, week 0. Treatment reported: therapeutic diphenylcyclopropenone sensitization with weekly scalp DPC. The receptor was isolated from a woman between 45 and 65 years old with alopecia areata. Some clones in this sample may be carry-over from other donors' samples. The chain carries TRBV18 and TRBJ2-4; tentatively, D is TRBD1 or TRBD2 (5 bases each). The source was whole blood, collected in connection with sensitization to the hapten diphenylcyclopropenone (DPC). As DNA, the CDR3 is TGTGCCAGCTCGCCCTCCAGAGCCCCTCTGGGGGACATTCAGTACTTC. It codes for CASSPSRAPLGDIQYF.